What follows are 7 T cell receptor beta chains derived from one specimen sequenced in a study of T cell responses to AZD1222 COVID-19 vaccine. Only in-frame clones appear in the TCRdb table, and some are missing; sequencing was by immunoSEQ multiplex PCR. The sample includes approximately 90,000 clones, 86% of them seen just once. The input for sequencing was peripheral blood, taken on day 0 of AZD1222 vaccination. Receptors were obtained from an adult in good health.

The chain has TRBV6-5 and TRBJ1-6; 7 nucleotides line up with TRBD1. CDR1 and CDR2 (germline): MNHEY, SVGAGI. The ends lost 0 bases at V and 9 bases at J; junction bases unmatched: 8. The CDR3 runs 16 residues. In DNA form, the CDR3 reads TGTGCCAGCAGTTACTCGAATACAGGGGCTAGTTCACCCCTCCACTTT. Protein product: CASSYSNTGASSPLHF.

V and J are TRBV29-1 and TRBJ2-7; D is unclear. V gave up 0 bases and J gave up 4 bases, with 7 bases separating them. Germline V gene lookup returns CDR1 SQVTM and CDR2 ANQGSEA. The CDR3 extends over 12 amino acids. The CDR3 protein is CSVEDTIYEQYF. In DNA form, the CDR3 reads TGCAGCGTTGAAGACACAATTTACGAGCAGTACTTC.

This chain joins TRBV2 and TRBJ1-5; 8 bases map to TRBD1. Trimming took 4 bases from V and 5 from J; bases not matched to a gene: 13. CDR3 length equals 17 residues. The germline V gene has CDR1 SNHLY and CDR2 FYNNEI. Written as DNA, the CDR3 is TGTGCCAGCAGTGCGGCCTCTGGACAGGGTAGGGATCAGCCCCAGCATTTT. It is translated as CASSAASGQGRDQPQHF.

The V gene is TRBV7-3, the J gene TRBJ2-3; the match to TRBD1 covers 7 bases. Trimming removed 4 bases from V and 4 bases from J; junction bases left unmatched: 5. The CDR3 runs 14 residues. The germline gives CDR1 SGHTA, CDR2 FQGTGA. CDR3 DNA: TGTGCCAGCAGCTCAATGGACAGGCCAGATACGCAGTATTTT. Protein: CASSSMDRPDTQYF.

The rearrangement links TRBV27 to TRBJ2-1, with 8 positions matching TRBD1. Germline V CDR1 and CDR2: MNHEY, SMNVEV (reference sequence). This CDR3 region has 15 residues. The junction had 14 bases not matched to a gene; V was cut back by 6 bases and J by 10 bases. The DNA of the CDR3 is TGTGCCAGCAGCCCCAGACAGGGGACTCGGGCCGAGCAGTTCTTC. It is translated as CASSPRQGTRAEQFF.

The chain couples TRBV28 to TRBJ1-1, with 7 bases matching TRBD1. J gave up 2 bases and V 2 bases, and 2 bases lay outside the gene matches. Per the germline V gene, CDR1 is MDHEN and CDR2 is SYDVKM. CDR3 length: 14 amino acids. CDR3 in DNA: TGTGCCAGCAGTTTAGGGACAGCCAACACTGAAGCTTTCTTT. This sequence encodes CASSLGTANTEAFF.

The chain uses TRBV6-6 and TRBJ2-7; 7 nucleotides agree with TRBD1. The CDR3 consists of 15 residues. V lost 6 bases, J lost 0 bases, and 8 bases stayed unmatched. CDR1 is MNHNY, CDR2 SVGAGI, per germline (reference sequence). The CDR3 nucleotides are TGTGCCAGCAGGAGACAGGGCGGTAGCTCCTACGAGCAGTACTTC. Translating it yields CASRRQGGSSYEQYF.